This T cell receptor (beta chain) is from a study of shared clonotypes between healthy human individuals. As for the study in general: The plates for each donor numbered three CD4 naive, three CD4 memory, two CD8 naive and one CD8 memory.

Replicate PCRs from sorted subsets contained about 200 ng DNA, which is 30,000 to 35,000 T cell genomes. TCRdb's copy holds only in-frame clones and misses some; the assay was immunoSEQ multiplex PCR. This repertoire shows 500,000 to 700,000 clones, about 95% found once; its top ten account for about 0.11%. Terminally differentiated effector memory CD45RA+ cells were excluded by CCR7 positive selection of CD45RO-negative cells. The source material was naive CD8+ T cells sorted from blood. The clonotype comes from a woman in her 30s in good health.

For the CDR3, the DNA is TGCGCCAGCAGCCAAGATTCCCAGGGGACAGGCGGGGAGCTGTTTTTT. This codes for CASSQDSQGTGGELFF. This chain links TRBV4-1 with TRBJ2-2; 8 positions agree with TRBD1. CDR1 and CDR2 from the germline V gene are MGHRA and YSYEKL. The CDR3 extends over 16 amino acids. V trimming: 0 bases; J trimming: 7 bases; junction bases outside the gene matches: 7.